The 24 T cell receptor beta chains listed next were all sequenced from one sample in a study of T cells in women clearing cervical HPV infection. Assay used: immunoSEQ multiplex PCR; TCRdb lists only in-frame clones, some missing. This sample's clone table lists roughly 50,000 clones. The sequencing input was blood buffy coat. These receptors came from a woman between 18 and 70 years old with a cervical HPV16 infection that either progressed to CIN3+ or cleared (not recorded which).

A word on this clone: The read gets to within 3 residues of the CDR3 end, and the germline J gene fills in the rest. V gene TRBV2 combines with J gene TRBJ2-6, with a tentative D call TRBD1 (5 bases). The CDR3 sequence is 15 residues long. The V and J ends lost 6 bases and 0 bases respectively, with 9 bases between them. In germline, CDR1 is SNHLY, CDR2 FYNNEI. The CDR3 protein is CASRRQSSGANVLTF. CDR3 DNA, as far as it was read: TGTGCCAGCAGACGACAGAGCTCTGGGGCCAACGTC.

Concerning this clone itself: The read terminates 3 residues ahead of where the CDR3 ends, so the germline J gene completes it. The chain links TRBV20-1 to TRBJ2-7; a weak D match, TRBD1 (6 bases). V was pared by 3 bases and J by 3 bases, with 15 bases between. From germline, CDR1 is DFQATT and CDR2 SNEGSKA (reference sequence). CDR3 length: 14 residues. The chain's CDR3 is CSASLQGMRYEQYF. CDR3 DNA (partial): TGCAGTGCTAGTTTACAGGGAATGCGCTACGAG.

As for this clone: The CDR3 goes on 3 residues after the read ends, and that part is filled in from the germline J gene. This chain joins TRBV7-9 and TRBJ2-5; D is unresolved. V was cut by 1 base and J by 2 bases, with 5 bases left in between. CDR3 size: 13 residues. In germline, CDR1 is SEHNR, CDR2 FQNEAQ (reference sequence). CDR3 DNA (partial): TGTGCCAGCAGCTTAGGCGCACAAGAGACC. The encoded protein is CASSLGAQET. The full CDR3 protein reads CASSLGAQETQYF.

Concerning this clone itself: The CDR3 end lies 3 residues beyond the end of the read and is filled in from the germline J gene. This chain links TRBV20-1 with TRBJ1-6; 10 bases map to TRBD1. The length of the CDR3 is 15 residues. V shed 6 bases, J shed 7 bases, and the junction held 9 bases outside the gene matches. CDR1 is DFQATT and CDR2 is SNEGSKA in the germline V gene (reference sequence). The CDR3 bases that were read are TGCAGTGCCCTCCGGGACAGGGGAACCAATTCACCC. It specifies CSALRDRGTNSP. The complete CDR3 reads CSALRDRGTNSPLHF.

About this clone itself: The CDR3 goes on 3 residues after the read ends, and that part is filled in from the germline J gene. The chain couples TRBV20-1 to TRBJ2-3; 8 nucleotides align to TRBD2. Germline values: CDR1 DFQATT, CDR2 SNEGSKA (reference sequence). The length of the CDR3 is 14 residues. V shed 6 bases and J 2 bases; nucleotides not matched to a gene: 7. The sequenced part of the CDR3 DNA is TGCAGTGCCCCTTTAGCGGGGAACACAGATACG. It is translated as CSAPLAGNTDT. Given in full, the CDR3 is CSAPLAGNTDTQYF.

Note on this clone: The CDR3 end lies 3 residues beyond the end of the read and is filled in from the germline J gene. The chain carries TRBV18 and TRBJ1-1; 8 bases align to TRBD1. This CDR3 spans 12 amino acids. Trimming took 4 bases from V and 7 from J; bases not matched to a gene: 2. Germline assignment: CDR1 KGHSH and CDR2 LQKENI. The sequenced part of the CDR3 DNA is TGTGCCAGCTCACAAGACAGGGGTGAA. It codes for CASSQDRGE. The full CDR3 protein is CASSQDRGEAFF. Complete variable domain (other parts from reference TRBV18 and TRBJ1-1): NAGVMQNPRHLVRRRGQEARLRCSPMKGHSHVYWYRQLPEEGLKFMVYLQKENIIDESGMPKERFSAEFPKEGPSILRIQQVVRGDSAAYFCASSQDRGEAFFGQGTRLTVV.

Worth noting for this clone: The read falls 3 residues short of the CDR3 end, and the missing part is taken from the germline J gene. The V and J genes are TRBV7-6 and TRBJ2-2; no clear D gene. Germline V gene data show CDR1 as SGHVS and CDR2 as FNYEAQ. This CDR3 has 14 amino acids. The germline V and J ends were trimmed by 2 bases and 0 bases, with 4 bases remaining between them. The DNA read from the CDR3 is TGTGCCAGCAGCTTACAGACGAACACCGGGGAG. Protein: CASSLQTNTGE. The full CDR3 protein reads CASSLQTNTGELFF.

As to this clone: One end of the junction fails to match germline, which may point to a read error. The CDR3 end is not reached by the read, which stops 3 residues before it; the germline J gene fills it in. Other DNA variants within this sample encode the same CDR3. The rearrangement links TRBV7-6 to TRBJ1-3, with a weak D call TRBD1 (6 bases). Germline CDR1 reads SGHVS; CDR2 reads FNYEAQ. CDR3 length: 14 amino acids. The sequenced CDR3 bases are TGTGCCAGCAGCCAGGACAGACCTGGAAACACA. As protein: CASSQDRPGNT. The full CDR3 is CASSQDRPGNTIYF.

In regard to this clone: The observed sequence ends 3 residues before the CDR3 terminus, with the missing tail filled in from the germline J gene. J is TRBJ2-4 and V is TRBV7-3; 8 positions match TRBD1. CDR1 is SGHTA and CDR2 is FQGTGA in the germline V gene. The CDR3 sequence is 15 residues long. J was trimmed by 1 base and V by 4 bases; bases with no gene match: 3. The CDR3 reads CASSSGGSAKNIQYF. CDR3 DNA, as far as it was read: TGTGCCAGCAGCTCAGGGGGCTCGGCCAAAAACATT.

To note about this clone: Coverage ceases 3 residues before the CDR3 finishes, and the germline J gene fills in the end. The gene calls are TRBV7-9 and TRBJ2-7; D perhaps matches TRBD1 (6 bases). This CDR3 comprises 15 residues. The germline CDR1 and CDR2 sequences are SEHNR and FQNEAQ (reference sequence). V was clipped by 5 bases and J by 5 bases, with 19 bases between them. The CDR3 region is CASSQKLGQEHEQYF. CDR3 bases read: TGTGCCAGCAGCCAGAAATTGGGACAAGAACACGAG. The full variable domain, rest sourced from reference TRBV7-9 and TRBJ2-7, is DTGVSQNPRHKITKRGQNVTFRCDPISEHNRLYWYRQTLGQGPEFLTYFQNEAQLEKSRLLSDRFSAERPKGSFSTLEIQRTEQGDSAMYLCASSQKLGQEHEQYFGPGTRLTVT.

In the case of this clone: The read is 3 residues too short to cover the CDR3 end, so that end is filled in from the germline J gene. The V gene is TRBV20-1, the J gene TRBJ2-7; 9 nucleotides match TRBD1. The V and J ends lost 3 bases and 4 bases, in that order; junction bases with no gene match: 4. Germline V lookup: CDR1 DFQATT, CDR2 SNEGSKA (reference sequence). This CDR3 comprises 13 residues. CDR3 sequence: CSASPGQGYEQYF. CDR3 DNA, as far as it was read: TGCAGTGCTAGTCCGGGACAGGGTTACGAG.

Remarks on this clone: The CDR3 is cut off 3 residues early in the read; its end comes from the germline J gene. The rearrangement joins TRBV18 to TRBJ2-2, with 7 bases aligning to TRBD1. The CDR3 is 14 amino acids. From germline, CDR1 is KGHSH and CDR2 LQKENI. The CDR3 here is CASSPGQNNSPLFF. The DNA read from the CDR3 is TGTGCCAGCTCACCGGGACAGAATAATTCACCG.

In regard to this clone: Read coverage stops 3 residues before the CDR3 terminus; the germline J gene supplies the remainder. The chain recombines TRBV30 with TRBJ2-7; D unresolved. Germline CDR1 reads GTSNPN; CDR2 reads SVGIG (reference sequence). V was clipped by 0 bases and J by 2 bases, with 8 bases between them. The CDR3 runs 13 residues. The part of the CDR3 DNA that was read is TGTGCCTGGAGTGTACTCGGTACCTACGAG. Protein product: CAWSVLGTYE. In full, the CDR3 reads CAWSVLGTYEQYF.

The CDR3 reads CASSSIQGPYEQYF. The part of the CDR3 DNA that was read is TGTGCCAGCAGCTCTATACAGGGGCCGTACGAG. The V call is TRBV7-6, the J call TRBJ2-7; 7 bases are a match to TRBD1. From the germline J gene comes the end of the CDR3, since the read stops 3 residues before it. Looked up from germline, CDR1 is SGHVS and CDR2 is FNYEAQ. V trimming: 4 bases; J trimming: 4 bases; junction bases outside the gene matches: 7. The CDR3 is made up of 14 amino acids.

With regard to this clone: The read terminates 3 residues before the CDR3 end, so the remaining end is supplied by the germline J gene. The rearrangement uses TRBV20-1 and TRBJ2-5; TRBD1 aligns across 8 bases. Germline trimming cut 5 bases from V and 3 bases from J; bases unmatched to any gene: 5. The CDR3 totals 13 residues. The germline V gene encodes CDR1 DFQATT and CDR2 SNEGSKA (reference sequence). CDR3 sequence reads: CSAGPGQEETQYF. CDR3 DNA (partial): TGCAGTGCTGGACCGGGACAGGAAGAGACC.

Concerning this clone: The read finishes 3 residues shy of the CDR3 end, and the germline J gene is used to complete it. V usage is TRBV6-2 or TRBV6-3 and J usage is TRBJ2-5, with D possibly matching TRBD1 (6 bases). The V and J ends lost 5 bases and 2 bases respectively, with 15 bases between them. This CDR3 comprises 15 residues. CDR1 MNHEY and CDR2 SVGEGT come from the germline V gene. The CDR3 sequence is CASSAIQGEQETQYF. CDR3 DNA, as far as it was read: TGTGCCAGCAGTGCAATACAGGGTGAGCAAGAGACC.

Comment on this clone: The read ends 3 residues before the CDR3 terminus; that terminus is restored from the germline J gene. V gene TRBV18 combines with J gene TRBJ1-5, with 9 bases lining up with TRBD1. The CDR3 is 13 residues long. V trimming: 4 bases; J trimming: 5 bases; junction bases outside the gene matches: 0. Germline V gene lookup returns CDR1 KGHSH and CDR2 LQKENI. This chain's CDR3 is CASSRDRDQPQHF. The CDR3 bases that were read are TGTGCCAGCTCACGGGACAGGGATCAGCCC.

A word on this clone: The sequence runs out 3 residues before the end of the CDR3; the remainder is reconstructed from the germline J gene. This chain links TRBV6-1 with TRBJ2-7; possible D gene TRBD2, 5 bases. Per germline, CDR1 MNHNS and CDR2 SASEGT. CDR3 size: 17 residues. The V end lost 2 bases, the J end lost 0 bases, and 17 bases lay between the germline ends. The sequenced part of the CDR3 DNA is TGTGCCAGCAGTGAAAGACTAAGGCTGGCAGTCTCCTACGAG. It encodes CASSERLRLAVSYE. In full, the CDR3 is CASSERLRLAVSYEQYF.

Comments on this clone: The CDR3 is cut off 3 residues early in the read; its end comes from the germline J gene. The chain recombines TRBV30 with TRBJ1-4; 7 bases line up with TRBD1. CDR3 size: 15 residues. The germline gives CDR1 GTSNPN, CDR2 SVGIG (reference sequence). The CDR3 bases that were read are TGTGCCTGGAGTGACAGGGGCCTCCTTTGGGCACCA. Its translation: CAWSDRGLLWAP. The full CDR3 protein is CAWSDRGLLWAPLFF.

Notes on this clone: The CDR3 goes on 3 residues after the read ends, and that part is filled in from the germline J gene. The genes are TRBV5-1 and TRBJ2-2, with D unresolved. V was clipped by 3 bases and J by 6 bases, with 9 bases between them. CDR1 and CDR2 (germline): SGHRS, YFSETQ. CDR3 length: 13 amino acids. The CDR3 sequence is CASSSRVPGELFF. The CDR3 bases that were read are TGCGCCAGCAGCTCCCGGGTCCCCGGGGAG. Together with reference TRBV5-1 and TRBJ2-2, the CDR3 gives the full variable domain: KAGVTQTPRYLIKTRGQQVTLSCSPISGHRSVSWYQQTPGQGLQFLFEYFSETQRNKGNFPGRFSGRQFSNSRSEMNVSTLELGDSALYLCASSSRVPGELFFGEGSRLTVL.

About this clone itself: The read ends 3 residues early relative to the CDR3; the germline J gene fills the gap. The V gene is TRBV3-1 (or the pseudogene TRBV3-2), the J gene TRBJ2-2; 8 bases map to TRBD2. CDR1 LGHDT and CDR2 YNNKEL come from the germline V gene (reference sequence). This CDR3 contains 16 residues. V was pared by 6 bases and J by 1 base, with 7 bases of the junction left unmatched. The sequenced part of the CDR3 DNA is TGTGCCAGCAGTGGCGGGCTAGCGGGGAACACCGGGGAG. This codes for CASSGGLAGNTGE. Given in full, the CDR3 is CASSGGLAGNTGELFF.

As for this clone: The read halts 3 residues ahead of the CDR3 end, with the missing end drawn from the germline J gene. This rearrangement joins TRBV19 to TRBJ1-2, with 10 bases that match TRBD1. Per germline, CDR1 LNHDA and CDR2 SQIVND (reference sequence). The CDR3 extends over 12 amino acids. CDR3 sequence: CASTDRGNGYTF. CDR3 DNA (partial): TGTGCCAGTACGGACAGGGGGAACGGC.

Concerning this clone: The read ends 3 residues early relative to the CDR3; the germline J gene fills the gap. J is TRBJ1-1 and V is TRBV18; 7 positions match TRBD1. Germline values: CDR1 KGHSH, CDR2 LQKENI. The CDR3 extends over 13 amino acids. V lost 6 bases, J lost 1 base, and 2 bases stayed unmatched. The CDR3 bases that were read are TGTGCCAGCTCGGGACAGCAGAACACTGAA. Translation gives CASSGQQNTE. The whole CDR3 is CASSGQQNTEAFF.

Comments on this clone: The read is 3 residues too short to cover the CDR3 end, so that end is filled in from the germline J gene. The V and J genes are TRBV5-1 and TRBJ2-5, with TRBD1 identical over 8 bases. The CDR3 contains 16 residues. Germline CDR1 reads SGHRS; CDR2 reads YFSETQ. The CDR3 reads CASSLGTGNNPDTQYF. The part of the CDR3 DNA that was read is TGCGCCAGCAGCTTGGGGACAGGGAATAATCCAGATACC.